These 13 T cell receptor beta chains came from one sample sequenced in a study of cytomegalovirus exposure and HLA in healthy donors. It was with 60 Vbeta and 13 Jbeta primers that the PCR ran. Profiling relied on immunoSEQ multiplex PCR, and the TCRdb table lists in-frame clones only, not all of them. Counted here are 100,000 to 150,000 clones, 70% to 80% occurring once; the ten biggest clones make up less than 2%. The sample consisted of PBMCs. The receptor source for this set is a woman in her 50s in good health and CMV-seronegative.

This clone appeared a single time. V is TRBV30 and J is TRBJ2-1, with D unresolved. Germline V CDR1 and CDR2: GTSNPN, SVGIG (reference sequence). The CDR3 is 16 residues long. Trimming removed 1 base at V and 0 bases at J, with 13 bases between. For the CDR3, the DNA is TGTGCCTGGAGTGCGCCTGTCGGGTACTCCTACAATGAGCAGTTCTTC. Translating gives CAWSAPVGYSYNEQFF.

This chain links TRBV9 with TRBJ1-4; weak D call: TRBD1 (6 bases). CDR1 and CDR2 from the germline V gene are SGDLS and YYNGEE. The CDR3 runs to 12 residues. V was trimmed by 3 bases and J by 8 bases, leaving 8 bases between them. The CDR3 region has the DNA TGTGCCAGCAGCGCAGGGGAGGAAAAACTGTTTTTT. Encoded protein: CASSAGEEKLFF. Complete variable domain (other parts from reference TRBV9 and TRBJ1-4): DSGVTQTPKHLITATGQRVTLRCSPRSGDLSVYWYQQSLDQGLQFLIQYYNGEERAKGNILERFSAQQFPDLHSELNLSSLELGDSALYFCASSAGEEKLFFGSGTQLSVL.

The table lists this clone with a few counts. The genes are TRBV4-3 and TRBJ2-7; a possible D gene is TRBD1 (6 bases). CDR1 and CDR2 (germline): LGHNA, YSLEER. The V gene lost 0 bases and the J gene lost 0 bases, with 15 bases spanning the gap. This CDR3 has 17 residues. DNA of the CDR3: TGCGCCAGCAGCCAAGAATCGCGGACAGTGCTCTCCTACGAGCAGTACTTC. Translation gives CASSQESRTVLSYEQYF.

V gene TRBV5-4 combines with J gene TRBJ1-4, with 9 bases fitting TRBD1. V trimming: 7 bases; J trimming: 4 bases; junction bases outside the gene matches: 8. The germline V gene has CDR1 SGHNT and CDR2 YYREEE (reference sequence). There are 15 residues in the CDR3. Here the CDR3 reads CASGQRQGVNEKLFF. CDR3 DNA sequence: TGTGCCAGCGGCCAAAGACAGGGGGTTAATGAAAAACTGTTTTTT.

This clone appeared a few times. J is TRBJ2-5 and V is TRBV2; 8 bases map to TRBD2. The J segment lost 2 bases and the V segment lost 4 bases, leaving 9 bases of the junction unmatched. This CDR3 has 16 amino acids. In germline, CDR1 is SNHLY, CDR2 FYNNEI. The DNA for the CDR3 is TGTGCCAGCAGTGTTAGTAGCGGGATGGGTCAAGAGACCCAGTACTTC. As protein: CASSVSSGMGQETQYF.

The chain uses TRBV15 and TRBJ2-7; the D call may be TRBD1 or TRBD2 (5 bases each). CDR3 length equals 12 residues. Deletions cut 5 bases from V and 7 bases from J, with 12 bases between. The germline CDR1 and CDR2 sequences are LNHNV and YYDKDF (reference sequence). The CDR3 loop reads CATSGDGREQYV. For the CDR3, the DNA is TGTGCCACCAGCGGGGACGGGCGGGAGCAGTACGTC.

The rearrangement links TRBV7-2 to TRBJ1-5; TRBD1 agrees at 9 bases. Germline V gives CDR1 SGHTA, CDR2 FQGNSA. There are 15 residues in the CDR3. The V segment lost 4 bases and the J segment 3 bases; nucleotides outside the gene matches: 4. The CDR3 coding sequence is TGTGCCAGCAGCTCGGACAGGGGTCCCAATCAGCCCCAGCATTTT. Protein: CASSSDRGPNQPQHF.

This clone was counted once. The V and J genes are TRBV19 and TRBJ2-1; TRBD2 matches at 13 bases. Germline loops: CDR1 LNHDA, CDR2 SQIVND (reference sequence). J was trimmed by 9 bases and V by 3 bases; bases with no gene match: 2. This CDR3 has 14 residues. The CDR3 sequence: CASSMGTSGTEQFF. The DNA of the CDR3 is TGTGCCAGTAGTATGGGGACTAGCGGGACTGAGCAGTTCTTC.

V gene TRBV30 combines with J gene TRBJ2-3; possibly TRBD2 for D (6 bases). Trimming pared 1 base from V and 2 bases from J, leaving 19 bases between. The CDR3 runs 17 residues. The germline CDR1 and CDR2 sequences are GTSNPN and SVGIG (reference sequence). This chain's CDR3 is CAWSAFSSGTSTDTQYF. DNA of the CDR3: TGTGCCTGGAGTGCATTCTCCTCAGGGACTTCCACAGATACGCAGTATTTT.

The chain joins TRBV7-6 to TRBJ2-7; 7 bases are a match to TRBD2. This CDR3 region has 13 residues. Germline CDR1 is SGHVS and CDR2 is FNYEAQ. Unmatched junction bases numbered 9, after V lost 7 bases and J lost 6 bases. CDR3 sequence (DNA): TGTGCCAGCAACGGACTAGGAGTTTGCGAGCAGTACGTC. Its protein is CASNGLGVCEQYV.

The CDR3 DNA reads TGTGCCAGCAAGGGACAGGCGGTTTTGGACGAGCAGTACTTC. Translated, it gives CASKGQAVLDEQYF. The V and J genes are TRBV2 and TRBJ2-7; 8 nucleotides agree with TRBD1. V gave up 7 bases and J gave up 5 bases; unmatched junction bases: 10. Germline CDR1 is SNHLY and CDR2 is FYNNEI. The CDR3 runs to 14 residues.

This sequence joins TRBV11-3 and TRBJ2-1, with TRBD2 identical over 9 bases. Germline values: CDR1 SGHNT, CDR2 YENEEA. Trimming at V came to 1 base and at J to 9 bases, leaving 7 bases not matched to a gene. The CDR3 length is 15 residues. The CDR3 here is CASSLGGRASTEQFF. Written as DNA, the CDR3 is TGTGCCAGCAGCTTAGGCGGGAGGGCCTCGACTGAGCAGTTCTTC. Together with reference TRBV11-3 and TRBJ2-1, the CDR3 gives the full variable domain: EAGVVQSPRYKIIEKKQPVAFWCNPISGHNTLYWYLQNLGQGPELLIRYENEEAVDDSQLPKDRFSAERLKGVDSTLKIQPAELGDSAVYLCASSLGGRASTEQFFGPGTRLTVL.

The gene calls are TRBV7-2 and TRBJ2-7; a weak D match, TRBD1 (6 bases). Trimming took 5 bases from V and 4 from J, leaving 12 bases between them. Germline CDR1 reads SGHTA; CDR2 reads FQGNSA. The CDR3 spans 13 residues. The CDR3: CASSPGQRYEQYV. CDR3 nucleotides: TGTGCCAGCAGCCCAGGACAGAGGTACGAGCAGTACGTC.